This paragraph covers one T cell receptor (beta chain) sequence. Antigen unknown. The sample is drawn from a study of cytomegalovirus exposure and HLA in healthy donors. The wider study: A later analysis reported the same platform for the 110 or so validation repertoires and the 666 first-cohort repertoires. Study-wide points: Reports showed the classifier diagnosing cytomegalovirus status with high specificity and sensitivity.

Assay used: immunoSEQ multiplex PCR; TCRdb lists only in-frame clones, some missing. The sample shows some 68,000 clones, around 97% of them seen only once. The germline gives CDR1 MNHEY, CDR2 SMNVEV (reference sequence). V trimming: 5 bases; J trimming: 4 bases; junction bases outside the gene matches: 4. CDR3 length: 14 residues. The J gene is TRBJ1-5, the V gene TRBV27, with 8 bases matching TRBD1. This TCR was recovered from a man aged 18 to 35 in good health and CMV-seronegative. Sample: PBMCs. DNA of the CDR3: TGTGCCAGCAGTGCACAGGGGGGAAATCAGCCCCAGCATTTT. Amino acids: CASSAQGGNQPQHF.